One T cell receptor beta chain is described in this entry. This sample is part of a study of blood T cell repertoires in COVID-19. In the source study's methods: Estimation of nucleated cell counts relied on the amplification of reference gene primers. Using immunoSEQ multiplex PCR, the repertoire was profiled, and TCRdb retains in-frame clones only, with some absent. That table gives V, J and clone size, and the DNA gave D and trimming. This sample has hundreds of thousands of clones, with around 84% found just once. Grouping used clinical history reported by participants in a survey and questionnaire. The germline CDR1 and CDR2 sequences are SGHVS and FNYEAQ. V was shortened by 9 bases and J by 4 bases, with 18 bases between the two germline ends. This CDR3 comprises 14 residues.

Sequencing input: PBMCs or T cells enriched from blood (not recorded which). The genes are TRBV7-6 and TRBJ2-5; TRBD2 might be the D (8 bases). The receptor comes from a man aged 40-50 years who had been exposed to COVID-19. This CDR3 reads CASRTGAGGETQYF. The CDR3 DNA reads TGTGCCAGTAGAACAGGGGCGGGGGGAGAGACCCAGTACTTC.